One sample yielded the 21 T cell receptor beta chains listed below, sequenced in a study of graft-versus-host responses after intestinal transplantation. Libraries were prepared by immunoSEQ multiplex PCR; TCRdb keeps only in-frame clonotypes and omits some of them. The table lists some 21,000 clones, 50% to 70% of them singletons. Sequenced here: alloreactive CD4+ T cells from a mixed lymphocyte reaction culture, sampled before intestinal transplant. Subset denoted: CFSE-low proliferating T cells sorted from roughly six-day pre-transplant mixed lymphocyte reaction (GvH or HvG direction). The receptor set was obtained from a human patient who received an intestinal transplant.

This sequence joins TRBV30 and TRBJ2-1; 12 bases are shared with TRBD2. Germline lookup yields CDR1 GTSNPN and CDR2 SVGIG (reference sequence). The CDR3 has 17 residues. Trimming took 5 bases from V and 0 from J; bases not matched to a gene: 8. The CDR3 bases are TGTGCCTGGCGACTAGCGGGAGAACCGAGCTCCTACAATGAGCAGTTCTTC. Translation gives CAWRLAGEPSSYNEQFF.

For this clone: At one of its ends the junction is not consistent with the germline gene, which may arise from a read error. The chain combines TRBV15 with TRBJ2-7; 11 bases agree with TRBD1. The germline V gene has CDR1 LNHNV and CDR2 YYDKDF (reference sequence). The CDR3 contains 16 residues. The CDR3 DNA reads TGTGCCACCAGCGGAGAGGACAGGGGGCGAAAGGGCGAGCAGTACTTC. Translation: CATSGEDRGRKGEQYF.

The chain is built from TRBV6-5 and TRBJ2-6; tentatively, D is TRBD2 (6 bases). The CDR3 is 15 amino acids. Between the trimmed V and J ends, which lost 6 bases and 4 bases, there was a span of 13 bases. CDR1 is MNHEY and CDR2 is SVGAGI in the germline V gene. CDR3 DNA: TGTGCCAGCAGCCCGTTGGGGAGGGGGGCCAACGTCCTGACTTTC. Its translation is CASSPLGRGANVLTF.

This chain links TRBV6-5 with TRBJ1-5; D is unresolved. Per the germline V gene, CDR1 is MNHEY and CDR2 is SVGAGI. This CDR3 has 15 amino acids. Deletions cut 0 bases from V and 4 bases from J, with 10 bases between. The DNA for the CDR3 is TGTGCCAGCAGTTACTCGATAGCGGGAAATCAGCCCCAGCATTTT. This gives the protein CASSYSIAGNQPQHF.

The chain has TRBV10-3 and TRBJ1-1; TRBD1 aligns across 10 bases. CDR1 is ENHRY and CDR2 is SYGVKD in the germline V gene. After removal of 3 bases from V and 6 bases from J, the junction contained 4 bases not matched to a gene. The CDR3 runs to 14 residues. CDR3: CAISERQGAAEAFF. The CDR3 DNA reads as TGTGCCATCAGTGAACGACAGGGGGCGGCTGAAGCTTTCTTT.

This chain connects TRBV4-1 to TRBJ2-1; D is possibly TRBD1 (6 bases). Germline V gene sequence: CDR1 MGHRA, CDR2 YSYEKL. Trimming cost V 0 bases and J 7 bases, with 16 bases left between them. This CDR3 spans 16 amino acids. The CDR3 spells CASSQERRPGDNEQFF. The DNA of the CDR3 is TGCGCCAGCAGCCAAGAGAGGAGGCCAGGGGATAATGAGCAGTTCTTC.

This chain joins TRBV6-5 and TRBJ1-5, with 8 bases matching TRBD1. The CDR3 totals 14 residues. The V segment lost 6 bases and the J segment 2 bases; nucleotides outside the gene matches: 3. Germline V lookup: CDR1 MNHEY, CDR2 SVGAGI. CDR3 DNA: TGTGCCAGCAGGGAGACAGGGGGCAATCAGCCCCAGCATTTT. Its protein is CASRETGGNQPQHF.

J is TRBJ1-2 and V is TRBV4-2; D is possibly TRBD1 (6 bases). CDR1 is LGHNA, CDR2 YNFKEQ, per germline. V dropped 1 base and J dropped 5 bases, with 17 bases sitting between them. This CDR3 has 16 amino acids. The CDR3 sequence is CASSQVGQPRLYGYTF. The CDR3, as DNA: TGTGCCAGCAGCCAAGTTGGACAGCCCCGTCTTTATGGCTACACCTTC.

This clone has just a few counts. The chain has TRBV5-4 and TRBJ2-1; 12 nucleotides line up with TRBD2. There are 15 residues in the CDR3. V lost 4 bases to trimming and J lost 8 bases; unmatched junction nucleotides: 7. The germline gives CDR1 SGHNT, CDR2 YYREEE (reference sequence). CDR3 loop: CASSETSGSSHEQFF. In nucleotides, the CDR3 is TGTGCCAGCAGCGAGACTAGCGGGAGTTCGCATGAGCAGTTCTTC. The full variable domain, its missing parts supplied by reference TRBV5-4 and TRBJ2-1, is ETGVTQSPTHLIKTRGQQVTLRCSSQSGHNTVSWYQQALGQGPQFIFQYYREEENGRGNFPPRFSGLQFPNYSSELNVNALELDDSALYLCASSETSGSSHEQFFGPGTRLTVL.

Only a few counts were recorded for this clone. The chain is built from TRBV6-4 and TRBJ1-5; 7 nucleotides align to TRBD1. This CDR3 spans 14 amino acids. CDR1 is MRHNA, CDR2 SNTAGT, per germline. V lost 3 bases, J lost 6 bases, and 5 bases stayed unmatched. CDR3 amino acids: CASSDPGGTQPQHF. The CDR3 bases are TGTGCCAGCAGTGATCCAGGGGGAACTCAGCCCCAGCATTTT.

This clone has more than one count but fewer than ten. The chain employs TRBV7-9 and TRBJ2-7, with D possibly TRBD2 on 6 matching bases. The CDR3 has 13 residues. V was cut by 1 base and J by 5 bases, with 9 bases left in between. In germline, CDR1 is SEHNR, CDR2 FQNEAQ (reference sequence). Here the CDR3 reads CASSLGWGDEQYF. The CDR3 DNA reads TGTGCCAGCAGCTTAGGGTGGGGGGACGAGCAGTACTTC.

This chain uses TRBV5-4 with TRBJ2-4, with TRBD2 identical over 10 bases. The CDR3 runs 17 residues. Germline V gives CDR1 SGHNT, CDR2 YYREEE (reference sequence). Trimming cost V 0 bases and J 5 bases; bases outside gene matches: 8. CDR3: CASSLGSVLAGENIQYF. The CDR3 DNA follows: TGTGCCAGCAGCTTGGGGAGTGTCCTAGCGGGGGAAAACATTCAGTACTTC.

This clone was counted only a few times. Other DNA sequences in this specimen translate into the identical CDR3. The chain combines TRBV2 with TRBJ1-4; TRBD1 might be the D (6 bases). Germline assignment: CDR1 SNHLY and CDR2 FYNNEI. This CDR3 has 14 amino acids. Trimming removed 4 bases at V and 0 bases at J, with 6 bases between. CDR3 in DNA: TGTGCCAGCAGTGGACAGGCAACTAATGAAAAACTGTTTTTT. This encodes CASSGQATNEKLFF.

This clone turned up a few times. The chain employs TRBV10-3 and TRBJ1-3; D is uncertain. Trimming left V 3 bases short and J 4 bases short, with 4 bases between. Germline assignment: CDR1 ENHRY and CDR2 SYGVKD. CDR3 length: 12 residues. This CDR3 is CAISDRGNTIYF. CDR3 DNA sequence: TGTGCCATCAGTGACAGGGGAAACACCATATATTTT.

CDR3 sequence reads: CASSSGTVYGYTF. CDR3 sequence (DNA): TGTGCCAGCAGCTCCGGGACAGTCTATGGCTACACCTTC. J is TRBJ1-2 and V is TRBV11-2; TRBD1 matches at 7 bases. The V and J ends lost 4 bases and 4 bases, in that order; junction bases with no gene match: 3. The CDR3 is 13 amino acids. Germline lookup yields CDR1 SGHAT and CDR2 FQNNGV.

This chain joins TRBV6-5 and TRBJ2-4; TRBD2 might be the D (6 bases). CDR1 is MNHEY, CDR2 SVGAGI, per germline. There are 14 residues in the CDR3. Between the trimmed V and J ends, which lost 6 bases and 6 bases, there was a span of 15 bases. The CDR3 region has the DNA TGTGCCAGCAGACGCCGGGACTCAGGAAACATTCAGTACTTC. As protein: CASRRRDSGNIQYF.

CDR3 coding DNA: TGTGCCAGCAGCTTACTTCCGGGACAGGGTTACGAGCAGTACTTC. It specifies CASSLLPGQGYEQYF. This rearrangement joins TRBV7-3 to TRBJ2-7, with TRBD1 matching over 9 bases. The CDR3 length is 15 residues. V lost 2 bases to trimming and J lost 4 bases; unmatched junction nucleotides: 6. In germline, CDR1 is SGHTA, CDR2 FQGTGA.

CDR3 residues: CAISPVGPGTEAFF. Here the CDR3 DNA reads TGTGCCATCAGTCCCGTAGGGCCAGGGACTGAAGCTTTCTTT. This chain joins TRBV10-3 and TRBJ1-1, with D possibly being TRBD1 (5 bases). The CDR3 is made up of 14 amino acids. The germline V gene has CDR1 ENHRY and CDR2 SYGVKD. Trimming took off 5 bases at V and 5 bases at J, with 15 bases between the two ends.

The V and J genes are TRBV18 and TRBJ2-7; TRBD1 aligns across 11 bases. Germline CDR1 and CDR2: KGHSH and LQKENI. The V segment lost 2 bases and the J segment 0 bases; nucleotides outside the gene matches: 0. The CDR3 is 15 amino acids. For the CDR3, the DNA is TGTGCCAGCTCACCAGGGACAGGGGGCTCCTACGAGCAGTACTTC. Its translation: CASSPGTGGSYEQYF.

This clone has more than one count but fewer than ten. The chain is built from TRBV18 and TRBJ1-5; 8 bases line up with TRBD1. Germline V gene sequence: CDR1 KGHSH, CDR2 LQKENI. Trimming removed 5 bases from V and 7 bases from J; junction bases left unmatched: 7. CDR3 size: 14 residues. CDR3 amino acids: CASSEDRVLQPQHF. CDR3 coding DNA: TGTGCCAGCTCAGAGGACAGGGTACTACAGCCCCAGCATTTT. Full variable domain (rest looked up from reference TRBV18 and TRBJ1-5): NAGVMQNPRHLVRRRGQEARLRCSPMKGHSHVYWYRQLPEEGLKFMVYLQKENIIDESGMPKERFSAEFPKEGPSILRIQQVVRGDSAAYFCASSEDRVLQPQHFGDGTRLSIL.

The rearrangement links TRBV28 to TRBJ1-2; 9 bases fit TRBD1. The CDR3 spans 14 residues. With V trimmed by 4 bases and J by 8 bases, 8 bases remained unmatched. Germline V gene sequence: CDR1 MDHEN, CDR2 SYDVKM. Here the CDR3 reads CASSSPGTGGGYTF. As DNA, the CDR3 is TGTGCCAGCAGTTCCCCGGGTACAGGGGGCGGCTACACCTTC.